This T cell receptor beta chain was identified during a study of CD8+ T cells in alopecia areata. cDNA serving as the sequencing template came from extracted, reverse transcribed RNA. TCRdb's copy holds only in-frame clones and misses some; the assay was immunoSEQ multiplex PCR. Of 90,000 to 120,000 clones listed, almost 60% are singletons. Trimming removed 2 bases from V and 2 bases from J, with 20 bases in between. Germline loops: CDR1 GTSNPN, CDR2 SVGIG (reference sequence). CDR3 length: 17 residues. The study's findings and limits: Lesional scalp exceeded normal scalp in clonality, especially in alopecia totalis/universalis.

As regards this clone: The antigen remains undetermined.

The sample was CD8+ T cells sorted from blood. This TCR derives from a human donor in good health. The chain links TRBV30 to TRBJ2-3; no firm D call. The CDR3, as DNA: TGTGCCTGGAGTTACGCGTCTGAATTAGGCCCCACAGATACGCAGTATTTT. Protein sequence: CAWSYASELGPTDTQYF.